In this sample, the clone carrying this TCR beta chain turned up a few times. Using its own MiXCR run on the 5' RACE reads, TCRdb lists one record per CDR3 protein. The sample yields some 96,000 distinct CDR3 sequences, approximately 13% seen once. The data were taken from a study of early T cells in non-severe SARS-CoV-2 infection. The sample was whole blood. This receptor was taken from an adult who was a healthcare worker with PCR-confirmed SARS-CoV-2 infection or an uninfected control (not recorded which).

The CDR3 loop reads CASSFLGSRDTQYF. DNA of the CDR3: TGTGCCAGCAGTTTCTTGGGGAGTAGGGATACGCAGTATTTT. The gene calls are TRBV27 and TRBJ2-3, with D perhaps TRBD2 (5 bases). This CDR3 is 14 amino acids long. Germline-derived CDR1 and CDR2 are MNHEY and SMNVEV (reference sequence). Trimming left V 3 bases short and J 6 bases short, with 13 bases between.